The TCR beta chain described here comes from a study of T cells in Graves' hyperthyroidism and ophthalmopathy. This clonotype was detected many times. RNA transcripts were the template for amplifying TCR beta CDR3 regions. RT-PCR in the first round (using the HTBI primer set) targeted the TCR CDR3. A single record per CDR3 protein comes from TCRdb applying MiXCR to the multiplex PCR reads. This table has roughly 700,000 distinct CDR3 sequences, 17% appearing once. Researchers defined stable Graves' hyperthyroidism as no ophthalmopathy progression within 18 months. It was uncontrolled infection, other autoimmune disease, pregnancy or lactation that excluded patients. The CDR3 sequence is 15 residues long. Germline V gene data show CDR1 as SQVTM and CDR2 as ANQGSEA. Trimming stripped 4 bases from V and 1 base from J, with 15 bases between.

Sequencing was performed on blood. This chain uses TRBV29-1 with TRBJ2-3; tentatively, D is TRBD2 (5 bases). The clonotype comes from a man aged 50 to 59 with Graves' hyperthyroidism. The CDR3 loop reads CSVADLLEGTDTQYF. CDR3 coding DNA: TGCAGCGTTGCGGACCTCCTGGAGGGCACAGATACGCAGTATTTT.